Included here is one TCR beta chain sequence, with context. These data come from a study of shared clonotypes between healthy human individuals. Study overall: CD8 memory received one plate per donor, CD8 naive two, CD4 memory three and CD4 naive three.

Sequencing was performed with immunoSEQ multiplex PCR; in TCRdb, only in-frame clones are kept and a portion is missing. The sample comprises about 690,000 clones, about 90% of which are singletons, and 34% rests with the top ten. The V and J ends lost 3 bases and 4 bases, in that order; junction bases with no gene match: 10. There are 18 residues in the CDR3. The germline CDR1 and CDR2 sequences are MDHEN and SYDVKM. The source material was memory CD8+ T cells from PBMCs. The subset here: CD45RO+ cells pooled with CCR7-negative TemRA cells. This receptor was taken from a young man in good health. Some clones in this sample may be carry-over from other donors' samples. The chain recombines TRBV28 with TRBJ2-6, with 9 nucleotides matching TRBD2. CDR3 residues: CASSFTGLALSGANVLTF. CDR3 DNA sequence: TGTGCCAGCAGTTTTACGGGACTAGCTTTATCCGGGGCCAACGTCCTGACTTTC. Based on the CDR3 plus reference TRBV28 and TRBJ2-6, the full variable domain is DVKVTQSSRYLVKRTGEKVFLECVQDMDHENMFWYRQDPGLGLRLIYFSYDVKMKEKGDIPEGYSVSREKKERFSLILESASTNQTSMYLCASSFTGLALSGANVLTFGAGSRLTVL.